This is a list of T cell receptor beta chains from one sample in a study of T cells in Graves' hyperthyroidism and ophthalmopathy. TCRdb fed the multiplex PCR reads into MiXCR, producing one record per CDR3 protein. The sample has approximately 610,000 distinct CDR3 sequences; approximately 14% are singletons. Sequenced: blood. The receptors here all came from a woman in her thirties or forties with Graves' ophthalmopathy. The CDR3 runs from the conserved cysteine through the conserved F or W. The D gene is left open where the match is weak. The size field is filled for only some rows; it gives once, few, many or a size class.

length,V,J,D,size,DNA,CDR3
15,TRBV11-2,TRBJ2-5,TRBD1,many,TGTGCCAGCAACCTGGGACAGGGGGAAGAAGAGACCCAGTACTTC,CASNLGQGEEETQYF
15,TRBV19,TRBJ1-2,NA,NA,TGTGCCAGTACCGTCGGAGGGGTTCACCCATATGGCTACACCTTC,CASTVGGVHPYGYTF
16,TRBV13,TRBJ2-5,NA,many,TGTGCCAGCAGCTGGTCGGTCCCGCAGGGCCAGGAGACCCAGTACTTC,CASSWSVPQGQETQYF
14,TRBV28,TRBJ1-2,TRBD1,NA,TGTGCCAGCAGTCCCGGGACAGCTCCCCGCGGCTACACCTTC,CASSPGTAPRGYTF
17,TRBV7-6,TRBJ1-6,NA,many,TGTGCCAGCAGCTCGTGGCCTCCCCGGCAAGCGGGGTCACCCCTCCACTTT,CASSSWPPRQAGSPLHF
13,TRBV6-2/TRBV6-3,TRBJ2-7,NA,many,TGTGCCAGCAGTTACGTGGTACCCCACGAGCAGTACTTC,CASSYVVPHEQYF
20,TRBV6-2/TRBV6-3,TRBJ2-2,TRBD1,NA,TGTGCCAGCAGTTATCCCGACAGGGCGGGCGGTCCCGTTGACACCGGGGAGCTGTTTTTT,CASSYPDRAGGPVDTGELFF
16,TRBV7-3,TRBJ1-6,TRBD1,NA,TGTGCCAGCAGCTTGCAAGGACAGGGAACGGCTTCACCCCTCCACTTT,CASSLQGQGTASPLHF
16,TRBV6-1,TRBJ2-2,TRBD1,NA,TGTGCCAGCAGGGCACCGGGACAGGGTACCACCGGGGAGCTGTTTTTT,CASRAPGQGTTGELFF
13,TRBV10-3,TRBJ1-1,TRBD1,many,TGTGCCATCAGTAACACAGGGGGCGGAGGAGCTTTCTTT,CAISNTGGGGAFF
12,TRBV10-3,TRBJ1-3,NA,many,TGTGCCACAGCGTTGGCTGGAAACACCATATATTTT,CATALAGNTIYF
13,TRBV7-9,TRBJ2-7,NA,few,TGTGCCAGCAGCTTGGTTACCCCCTACGAGCAGTACTTC,CASSLVTPYEQYF
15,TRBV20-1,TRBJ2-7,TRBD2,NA,TGCAGTGCTAGATCGGGAGCGGGAGGGCCCTACGAGCAGTACTTC,CSARSGAGGPYEQYF
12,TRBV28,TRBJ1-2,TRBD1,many,TGTGCCAGCAGTCCGGGACAGGGAGGCTACACCTTC,CASSPGQGGYTF
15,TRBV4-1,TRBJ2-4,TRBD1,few,TGCGCCAGCAGCCAAGGACAGGGGGCGCAGAACATTCAGTACTTC,CASSQGQGAQNIQYF
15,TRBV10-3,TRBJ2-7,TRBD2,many,TGTGCCATCAGTGAGGCTAGCGGGAGGGCCGACGAGCAGTACTTC,CAISEASGRADEQYF
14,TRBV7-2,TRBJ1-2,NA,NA,TGTGCCAGCAGCGCCCGACAGGACCCCTATGGCTACACCTTC,CASSARQDPYGYTF
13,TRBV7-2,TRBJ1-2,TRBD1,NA,TGTGCCAGCAGATTTGGACAGGGGAGGGGCTACACCTTC,CASRFGQGRGYTF
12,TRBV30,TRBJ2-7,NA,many,TGTGCCTGGACTAGGGGGTCCGGCGAGCAGTACTTC,CAWTRGSGEQYF
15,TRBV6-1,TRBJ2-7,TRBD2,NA,TGTGCCAGCAACCCCGGACTAGCGGCCGACTACGAGCAGTACTTC,CASNPGLAADYEQYF
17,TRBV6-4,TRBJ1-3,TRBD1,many,TGTGCCAGCAGGGGGCCGGGACAGGGACTTCGTGGGAACACCATATATTTT,CASRGPGQGLRGNTIYF
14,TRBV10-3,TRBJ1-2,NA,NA,TGTGCCATCGCCCCTGGGGCTTCTAACTATGGCTACACCTTC,CAIAPGASNYGYTF
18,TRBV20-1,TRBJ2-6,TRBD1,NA,TGCAGTGCTAGAACCCCGGGACAGGGGATTTTGGGGGCCAACGTCCTGACTTTC,CSARTPGQGILGANVLTF
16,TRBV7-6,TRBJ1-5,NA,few,TGTGCCAGCAGCCCTTCATATGGGGAAATCAATCAGCCCCAGCATTTT,CASSPSYGEINQPQHF
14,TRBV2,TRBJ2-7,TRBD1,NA,TGTGCCAGCAGTCCCGGGACAGGGAATAGAGAGCAGTACTTC,CASSPGTGNREQYF
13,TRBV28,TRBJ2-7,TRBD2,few,TGTGCCAGCGAGTCGGGACTAGCGACCGAGCAGTACTTC,CASESGLATEQYF
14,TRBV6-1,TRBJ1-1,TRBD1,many,TGTGCCAGCAGAGAGACAGGGGATTTCACTGAAGCTTTCTTT,CASRETGDFTEAFF
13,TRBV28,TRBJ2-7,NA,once,TGTGCCAGCAACACAGCAATCCCTGCCGAGCAGTACTTC,CASNTAIPAEQYF
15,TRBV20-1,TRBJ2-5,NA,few,TGCAGTGCTACCCCCTGGGCAGGGGCCCGAGAGACCCAGTACTTC,CSATPWAGARETQYF
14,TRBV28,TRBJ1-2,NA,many,TGTGCCAGCAGTTTGGTGGGCGAGGGTTATGGCTACACCTTC,CASSLVGEGYGYTF
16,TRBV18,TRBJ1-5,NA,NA,TGTGCCAGCTCACCGGCCGATGGACAGAACAATCAGCCCCAGCATTTT,CASSPADGQNNQPQHF
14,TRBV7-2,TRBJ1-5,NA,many,TGTGCCAGCAGCCAACCGGGACACAATCAGCCCCAGCATTTT,CASSQPGHNQPQHF
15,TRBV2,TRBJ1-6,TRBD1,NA,TGTGCCAGCAGTGGGGACAGGTCGTACGGATCACCCCTCCACTTT,CASSGDRSYGSPLHF
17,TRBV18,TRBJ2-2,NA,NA,TGTGCCAGCTCACCATTGGCGGCGGGACGGAACACCGGGGAGCTGTTTTTT,CASSPLAAGRNTGELFF
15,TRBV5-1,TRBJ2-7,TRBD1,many,TGCGCCAGCAGCCTTCCTGGGGACAGGGATGCCGAGCAGTACTTC,CASSLPGDRDAEQYF
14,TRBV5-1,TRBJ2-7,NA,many,TGCGCCAGCAACCTCAGGGGAAGCTCCTACGAGCAGTACTTC,CASNLRGSSYEQYF
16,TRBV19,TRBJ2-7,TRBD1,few,TGTGCCAGTAGTATAGATGGGACAGGCGGAGTATACGAGCAGTACTTC,CASSIDGTGGVYEQYF
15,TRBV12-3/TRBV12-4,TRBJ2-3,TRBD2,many,TGTGCCAGCAGCTCCAGTAGCGGGAGCACAGATACGCAGTATTTT,CASSSSSGSTDTQYF
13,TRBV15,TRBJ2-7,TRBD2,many,TGTGCCACAGCTCTAGCGGGAGAGGGCGAGCAGTACTTC,CATALAGEGEQYF
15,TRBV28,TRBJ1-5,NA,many,TGTGCCAGCAGTTTATGGGACAGACGCAATCAGCCCCAGCATTTT,CASSLWDRRNQPQHF
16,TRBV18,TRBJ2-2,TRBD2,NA,TGTGCCAGCTCACATGGGACTAGACAATTCACCGGGGAGCTGTTTTTT,CASSHGTRQFTGELFF
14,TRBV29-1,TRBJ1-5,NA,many,TGCAGCGTTGCCGGTGTGGGTAGCAATCAGCCCCAGCATTTT,CSVAGVGSNQPQHF
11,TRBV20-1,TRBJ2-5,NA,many,TGCAGTGCTACAGACCAAGAGACCCAGTACTTC,CSATDQETQYF
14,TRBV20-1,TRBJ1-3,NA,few,TGCAGTGGACGGCGGGGGGCCGCTGGAAACACCATATATTTT,CSGRRGAAGNTIYF
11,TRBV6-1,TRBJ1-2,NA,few,TGTGCCACTTCGGACCTCCGGGGCTACACCTTC,CATSDLRGYTF
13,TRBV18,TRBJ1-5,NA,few,TGTGCCAGCTCACAAACAGACAATCAGCCCCAGCATTTT,CASSQTDNQPQHF